A single sample gave rise to the 25 T cell receptor beta chains below, sequenced in a study of shared clonotypes between healthy human individuals. Assay used: immunoSEQ multiplex PCR; TCRdb lists only in-frame clones, some missing. The sample holds hundreds of thousands of clones, about 80% seen once. Sample: PBMCs. Receptor source: a woman aged 40 to 50 in good health. Some clones in this sample may be carry-over from other donors' samples.

To note about this clone: Other DNA sequences in this sample translate to the same CDR3. The rearrangement links TRBV6-1 to TRBJ1-5; D remains unclear. V was clipped by 5 bases and J by 0 bases, with 8 bases between them. From germline, CDR1 is MNHNS and CDR2 SASEGT. The CDR3 is 14 residues long. This chain's CDR3 is CASSSGRSNQPQHF. CDR3 in DNA: TGTGCCAGCAGTTCCGGACGTAGCAATCAGCCCCAGCATTTT.

V usage is TRBV7-3 and J usage is TRBJ2-7; 7 bases align to TRBD2. The CDR3 totals 16 residues. The V gene's germline CDR1 is SGHTA and CDR2 FQGTGA. Trimming took 0 bases from V and 4 from J; bases not matched to a gene: 9. The CDR3: CASSLTGGSPPYEQYF. In DNA form, the CDR3 reads TGTGCCAGCAGCTTAACGGGCGGGAGCCCCCCTTACGAGCAGTACTTC.

The chain is built from TRBV5-1 and TRBJ1-5, with D unclear. Germline values: CDR1 SGHRS, CDR2 YFSETQ. The V end lost 4 bases, the J end lost 2 bases, and 13 bases lay between the germline ends. The CDR3 has 15 amino acids. CDR3 in amino acids: CASSLSPGGNQPQHF. The CDR3 nucleotides read TGCGCCAGCAGCCTCTCACCGGGAGGCAATCAGCCCCAGCATTTT.

This clone was found a few times. The V gene is TRBV5-1, the J gene TRBJ2-3; TRBD2 aligns across 13 bases. Looked up from germline, CDR1 is SGHRS and CDR2 is YFSETQ. This CDR3 spans 17 amino acids. The trim removed 3 bases at V and 2 bases at J, leaving 6 bases unmatched. CDR3 in amino acids: CASSSTLAGGFTDTQYF. The CDR3 DNA follows: TGCGCCAGCAGCTCCACACTAGCGGGAGGGTTCACAGATACGCAGTATTTT.

The chain links TRBV30 to TRBJ1-5; D gene ambiguous. Trimming removed 0 bases at V and 4 bases at J, with 13 bases between. This CDR3 region has 15 residues. Per germline, CDR1 GTSNPN and CDR2 SVGIG (reference sequence). In DNA, the CDR3 is TGTGCCTGGAGTGTAGGGCACTCGGCTAATCAGCCCCAGCATTTT. It specifies CAWSVGHSANQPQHF.

V and J are TRBV7-6 and TRBJ1-2; 7 bases are shared with TRBD1. The CDR3 runs to 12 residues. J was trimmed by 7 bases and V by 5 bases; bases with no gene match: 4. Germline-derived CDR1 and CDR2 are SGHVS and FNYEAQ. The CDR3 nucleotides read TGTGCCAGCAGCCTCGACAGGGTTGGCTACACCTTC. This codes for CASSLDRVGYTF. Combining the CDR3 with reference TRBV7-6 and TRBJ1-2 gives the whole variable domain GAGVSQSPRYKVTKRGQDVALRCDPISGHVSLYWYRQALGQGPEFLTYFNYEAQQDKSGLPNDRFSAERPEGSISTLTIQRTEQRDSAMYRCASSLDRVGYTFGSGTRLTVV.

The J gene is TRBJ1-3, the V gene TRBV5-1, with D hard to call. The germline gives CDR1 SGHRS, CDR2 YFSETQ. The CDR3 is 16 residues long. Trimming cost V 0 bases and J 2 bases, with 12 bases left between them. The CDR3 here is CASSLDLVATGNTIYF. Here the CDR3 DNA reads TGCGCCAGCAGCTTGGACCTCGTGGCAACTGGAAACACCATATATTTT.

This clone appeared a single time. J is TRBJ2-4 and V is TRBV6-1, with TRBD2 as a possible D gene (6 bases). This CDR3 is built from 15 residues. From germline, CDR1 is MNHNS and CDR2 SASEGT. V gave up 3 bases and J gave up 8 bases, with 17 bases separating them. The CDR3 here is CASSDLTRFLDIQYF. In nucleotides, the CDR3 is TGTGCCAGCAGTGACCTGACTAGATTTTTGGACATTCAGTACTTC.

The CDR3 reads CASRGQGAQGTEAFF. The CDR3 nucleotides read TGCGCCAGCAGGGGGCAGGGGGCGCAGGGCACTGAAGCTTTCTTT. The V and J genes are TRBV23-1 and TRBJ1-1; 8 nucleotides match TRBD1. TRBV23-1 is classed as an ORF, of uncertain function. Losses at the gene ends were 6 bases for V and 4 bases for J; bases not matched to a gene: 10. The length of the CDR3 is 15 residues.

This chain links TRBV14 with TRBJ2-5; D is ambiguous. The germline V and J ends were trimmed by 0 bases and 5 bases, with 10 bases remaining between them. From germline, CDR1 is SGHDN and CDR2 FVKESK. CDR3 size: 14 residues. CDR3 bases: TGTGCCAGCAGCCAAGATTGGGGTTGGGAGACCCAGTACTTC. Translation: CASSQDWGWETQYF.

V and J are TRBV7-3 and TRBJ2-1, with 12 bases that match TRBD2. Germline V lookup: CDR1 SGHTA, CDR2 FQGTGA. J gave up 9 bases and V 0 bases, and 9 bases lay outside the gene matches. This CDR3 is 17 amino acids long. The DNA for the CDR3 is TGTGCCAGCAGCTTAACCCAGCTAGCGGGAGGGCCGCGTGAGCAGTTCTTC. This gives the protein CASSLTQLAGGPREQFF.

V is TRBV28 and J is TRBJ2-1, with D hard to call. This CDR3 region has 13 residues. Germline assignment: CDR1 MDHEN and CDR2 SYDVKM. V lost 6 bases, J lost 8 bases, and 14 bases lay in between. For the CDR3, the DNA is TGTGCCAGCAGCCGACCGCCGGTAGATGAGCAGTTCTTC. Its translation: CASSRPPVDEQFF.

The chain uses TRBV7-8 and TRBJ2-1; 8 bases match TRBD2. This CDR3 comprises 15 residues. J gave up 7 bases and V 5 bases, and 10 bases lay outside the gene matches. Germline CDR1 is SGHVS and CDR2 is FQNEAQ. The CDR3 region is CASSGLGERENEQFF. The CDR3 DNA reads TGTGCCAGCAGCGGGTTGGGGGAGCGGGAGAATGAGCAGTTCTTC.

The chain joins TRBV7-9 to TRBJ2-5; D is possibly TRBD2 (5 bases). This CDR3 region has 15 residues. Trimming left V 11 bases short and J 0 bases short, with 19 bases between. Germline loops: CDR1 SEHNR, CDR2 FQNEAQ (reference sequence). CDR3 bases: TGTGCCGCCACATACGAAACGGGGAACCAAGAGACCCAGTACTTC. It is translated as CAATYETGNQETQYF. Full variable domain (missing parts from reference TRBV7-9 and TRBJ2-5): DTGVSQNPRHKITKRGQNVTFRCDPISEHNRLYWYRQTLGQGPEFLTYFQNEAQLEKSRLLSDRFSAERPKGSFSTLEIQRTEQGDSAMYLCAATYETGNQETQYFGPGTRLLVL.

The V call is TRBV5-3, the J call TRBJ1-1; D is undetermined. TRBV5-3 is identified as an open reading frame with a role that is uncertain. The length of the CDR3 is 10 residues. Trimming removed 10 bases at V and 4 bases at J, with 8 bases between. CDR3: CASEGTEAFF. As DNA, the CDR3 is TGTGCCTCGGAAGGCACTGAAGCTTTCTTT.

CDR3 nucleotide sequence: TGTGCCATCCTCGACAGTACCTCTGGGGCCAACGTCCTGACTTTC. This sequence encodes CAILDSTSGANVLTF. The chain joins TRBV6-5 to TRBJ2-6, with D possibly matching TRBD1 (5 bases). Trimming left V 10 bases short and J 0 bases short, with 13 bases between. Germline V CDR1 and CDR2: MNHEY, SVGAGI. The CDR3 covers 15 residues.

A note on this clone: With only one base between it and a far larger clone, this is likely a read error. The chain employs TRBV7-9 and TRBJ2-7, with 14 bases lining up with TRBD2. The CDR3 contains 17 residues. The V and J ends lost 2 bases and 1 base, in that order; junction bases with no gene match: 4. Germline V gene data show CDR1 as SEHNR and CDR2 as FQNEAQ (reference sequence). DNA of the CDR3: TGTGCCAGCAGCTTAAGGGGACTAGCGGGAGTTTCCTACGAGCAGTACTTC. Translating it yields CASSLRGLAGVSYEQYF.

V is TRBV30 and J is TRBJ2-7; either TRBD1 or TRBD2 may supply D (5 bases each). This CDR3 is 15 amino acids long. Germline CDR1 is GTSNPN and CDR2 is SVGIG (reference sequence). The V end lost 0 bases, the J end lost 4 bases, and 16 bases lay between the germline ends. CDR3 DNA: TGTGCCTGGAGTGTACTATCGGGACCACCATACGAGCAGTACTTC. Translation gives CAWSVLSGPPYEQYF.

The chain uses TRBV5-1 and TRBJ2-2; tentatively, D is TRBD1 (6 bases). Germline-derived CDR1 and CDR2 are SGHRS and YFSETQ. V was clipped by 0 bases and J by 4 bases, with 19 bases between them. The CDR3 length is 18 residues. CDR3 coding DNA: TGCGCCAGCAGCTTGGGTTTACCAGGGGTCGGCGGCACCGGGGAGCTGTTTTTT. This sequence encodes CASSLGLPGVGGTGELFF.

The chain recombines TRBV19 with TRBJ1-2; the D is unclear. In germline, CDR1 is LNHDA, CDR2 SQIVND (reference sequence). Trimming cost V 8 bases and J 3 bases, with 7 bases left between them. The CDR3 runs to 11 residues. The CDR3 region has the DNA TGTGCCAGTCGTACGTACTATGGCTACACCTTC. It codes for CASRTYYGYTF.

This sequence joins TRBV7-8 and TRBJ2-7; a possible D gene is TRBD2 (5 bases). The CDR3 runs to 12 residues. The germline V gene has CDR1 SGHVS and CDR2 FQNEAQ. Trimming shortened V by 5 bases and J by 4 bases, and 9 bases separated the two germline ends. CDR3 in amino acids: CASSGSSYEQYF. DNA of the CDR3: TGTGCCAGCAGCGGGAGCTCGTACGAGCAGTACTTC.

This rearrangement joins TRBV4-2 to TRBJ2-2, with 14 bases fitting TRBD2. Germline V gene sequence: CDR1 LGHNA, CDR2 YNFKEQ. J gave up 6 bases and V 3 bases, and 3 bases lay outside the gene matches. The CDR3 sequence is 16 residues long. The CDR3 reads CASSQGLAGVAGELFF. The CDR3, as DNA: TGTGCCAGCAGCCAGGGACTAGCGGGAGTAGCCGGGGAGCTGTTTTTT.

As regards this clone: The junction does not match germline at one end; this may be a read error. V and J are TRBV9 and TRBJ2-1; TRBD1 aligns across 8 bases. Germline V gene data show CDR1 as SGDLS and CDR2 as YYNGEE. The CDR3 extends over 13 amino acids. Written as DNA, the CDR3 is TGTGCCAGGGGATCCCAGACAGGGGAACGCGCCCTCTTC. It codes for CARGSQTGERALF.

The CDR3 sequence: CASSQELGNIQYF. In DNA, the CDR3 is TGCGCCAGCAGCCAAGAACTAGGGAACATTCAGTACTTC. V gene TRBV4-3 combines with J gene TRBJ2-4, with a possible D match to TRBD2 (5 bases). The CDR3 length is 13 residues. Germline-derived CDR1 and CDR2 are LGHNA and YSLEER. The V end lost 0 bases, the J end lost 7 bases, and 7 bases lay between the germline ends.

The rearrangement links TRBV5-1 to TRBJ2-1; 13 positions match TRBD2. J was trimmed by 7 bases and V by 2 bases; bases with no gene match: 6. Per the germline V gene, CDR1 is SGHRS and CDR2 is YFSETQ. The CDR3 sequence is 16 residues long. CDR3 nucleotide sequence: TGCGCCAGCAGCTTACTAGCGGGAGGGGGCCTTAATGAGCAGTTCTTC. Residues: CASSLLAGGGLNEQFF.